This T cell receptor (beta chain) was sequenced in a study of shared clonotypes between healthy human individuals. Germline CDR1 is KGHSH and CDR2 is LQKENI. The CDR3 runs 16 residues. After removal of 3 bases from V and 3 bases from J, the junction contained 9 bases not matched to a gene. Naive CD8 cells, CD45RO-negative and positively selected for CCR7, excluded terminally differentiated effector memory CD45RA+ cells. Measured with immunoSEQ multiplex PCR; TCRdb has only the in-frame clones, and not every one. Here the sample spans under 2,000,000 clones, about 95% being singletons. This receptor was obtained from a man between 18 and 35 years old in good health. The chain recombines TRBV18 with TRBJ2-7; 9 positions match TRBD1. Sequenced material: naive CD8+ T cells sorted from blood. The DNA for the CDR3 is TGTGCCAGCTCACCGGTTCCCGGGACAGGGATCTACGAGCAGTACTTC. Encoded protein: CASSPVPGTGIYEQYF.